A selection of T cell receptor beta chains follows, all from one sample in a study of immune heterogeneity within non-small cell lung tumors. TCRdb re-analysed the multiplex PCR reads in MiXCR, keeping a single row per CDR3 protein. The table includes approximately 6,300 distinct CDR3 sequences, about 20% detected once. Sequencing was carried out using lung tumor tissue. The receptors stem from a female donor with non-small cell lung cancer. Each CDR3 is given with its conserved first and last residue. The D gene is left open where the match is weak. Clone size, where shown, is once, few, many, or a class for clones that have expanded.

size,V,J,D,DNA,CDR3
-,TRBV15,TRBJ2-3,-,TGTGCCACCAGCAGAGGGGATAGCTCGCATACGCAGTATTTT,CATSRGDSSHTQYF
few,TRBV7-2,TRBJ1-4,-,TGTGCCAGCAGCTGGACAGTTAAAAATGAAAAACTGTTTTTT,CASSWTVKNEKLFF
medium-sized,TRBV15,TRBJ1-4,TRBD1,TGTGCCACCAGCATGCAGGGGGCTGAAGGGGAAAAACTGTTTTTT,CATSMQGAEGEKLFF
-,TRBV7-9,TRBJ1-2,TRBD1,TGTGCCAGCAGCCCCGAATGGACAGGGGACTATGGCTACACCTTC,CASSPEWTGDYGYTF
-,TRBV7-2,TRBJ2-7,TRBD1,TGTGCCAGCAGCGAGGGACAGCTCCGTGCTTACGAGCAGTACTTC,CASSEGQLRAYEQYF
medium-sized,TRBV5-1,TRBJ1-1,TRBD1,TGCGCCAGCAGCCCCCTGGGACAGGGTGAGAGAATGAACACTGAAGCTTTCTTT,CASSPLGQGERMNTEAFF
-,TRBV3-1,TRBJ1-5,TRBD1,TGTGCCAGCAGCCAAGACTTCCGCCCAGGGGGGAGCAATCAGCCCCAGCATTTT,CASSQDFRPGGSNQPQHF
medium-sized,TRBV28,TRBJ1-1,-,TGTGCCAGCAGTTGGGGGGTAGGGTGGAACACTGAAGCTTTCTTT,CASSWGVGWNTEAFF
medium-sized,TRBV24-1,TRBJ2-6,-,TGTGCCACCAGTGATAGGGTGCCCCCTGGGGCCAACGTCCTGACTTTC,CATSDRVPPGANVLTF
-,TRBV2,TRBJ2-1,TRBD2,TGTGCCAGCAGTTCTAGCGGTCGATCCTACAATGAGCAGTTCTTC,CASSSSGRSYNEQFF
once,TRBV19,TRBJ2-6,-,TGTGCCAGTACCTTTGGGGGTGTGTCCTCTGGGGCCAACGTCCTGACTTTC,CASTFGGVSSGANVLTF
medium-sized,TRBV28,TRBJ1-5,-,TGTGCCAGCACTCAAGTCTTCGGGGGCGATAGCAATCAGCCCCAGCATTTT,CASTQVFGGDSNQPQHF
few,TRBV19,TRBJ1-3,-,TGTGCCAGTAGTATAGCCGGAACCTCTGGAAACACCATATATTTT,CASSIAGTSGNTIYF
-,TRBV4-1,TRBJ2-3,-,TGCGCCAGCAGCCAAGTCATGACGCGGACCCCTGGAGATACGCAGTATTTT,CASSQVMTRTPGDTQYF
few,TRBV28,TRBJ1-1,-,TGTGCCAGCAGTTCTTACAGGGCTGGGGGCACTGAAGCTTTCTTT,CASSSYRAGGTEAFF
-,TRBV19,TRBJ2-6,-,TGTGCCTCATCGGAGGGATGGGGGTCTGGGGCCAACGTCCTGACTTTC,CASSEGWGSGANVLTF
medium-sized,TRBV11-2,TRBJ1-1,TRBD1,TGTGCCAGCAGCTTAGAAGCAGGGGGGAACACTGAAGCTTTCTTT,CASSLEAGGNTEAFF
medium-sized,TRBV12-3/TRBV12-4,TRBJ1-1,-,TGTGCCAGCAGCTACAGGGCCACTGAAGCTTTCTTT,CASSYRATEAFF
medium-sized,TRBV6-1,TRBJ1-5,-,TGTGCCAGCATAGAGGGGGGCAATCAGCCCCAGCATTTT,CASIEGGNQPQHF
-,TRBV20-1,TRBJ1-2,TRBD1,TGCAGTGCCACGGAAACACAGGGGGCCTATGGCTACACCTTC,CSATETQGAYGYTF
medium-sized,TRBV20-1,TRBJ2-2,TRBD1,TGCAGTGCTCGGGGACAGGCGGTCACCGGGGAGCTGTTTTTT,CSARGQAVTGELFF
medium-sized,TRBV9,TRBJ2-1,TRBD2,TGTGCCAGCAGCCCAAGTGGGTTGACTAGCGGGGACAATGAGCAGTTCTTC,CASSPSGLTSGDNEQFF
medium-sized,TRBV6-5,TRBJ2-5,-,TGTGCCAGCAGTTACCTCAACAGGTATCAAGAGACCCAGTACTTC,CASSYLNRYQETQYF
medium-sized,TRBV18,TRBJ1-1,-,TGTGCCAGCTCAACGGAACAGGCAGCCTCGGGGAACACTGAAGCTTTCTTT,CASSTEQAASGNTEAFF
-,TRBV2,TRBJ2-3,-,TGTGCCAGCAGTGAAGCGAGGGATACGCAGTATTTT,CASSEARDTQYF
-,TRBV5-1,TRBJ2-2,-,TGCGCCAGCAGGGACTCCTTGGTGGGGGAGCTGTTTTTT,CASRDSLVGELFF
once,TRBV27,TRBJ2-3,-,TGTGCCGGCAGTCGATCTGGGGGGGATACGCAGTATTTT,CAGSRSGGDTQYF
medium-sized,TRBV9,TRBJ2-1,-,TGTGCCAGCAGCGCCCGGGTTTCGTGGGGCTACCCTGTTGAGCAGTTCTTC,CASSARVSWGYPVEQFF
medium-sized,TRBV28,TRBJ1-3,-,TGTGCCAGCAGAATGGGAGGAAACACCATATATTTT,CASRMGGNTIYF
-,TRBV2,TRBJ1-4,TRBD1,TGTGCCAGAACCGGACAGGGTAATGAAAAACTGTTTTTT,CARTGQGNEKLFF
few,TRBV20-1,TRBJ2-7,TRBD2,TGCAGTGCTAGAGACGGGACTAGACACGAGCAGTACTTC,CSARDGTRHEQYF
medium-sized,TRBV4-2,TRBJ2-2,TRBD2,TGTGCCAGCAGCCAAGGCGGACTAGCGGGATTCGGGGAGCTGTTTTTT,CASSQGGLAGFGELFF
large,TRBV28,TRBJ1-1,-,TGTGCCAGCAGTTTAACAGGGAAAGGGAACACTGAAGCTTTCTTT,CASSLTGKGNTEAFF
-,TRBV5-1,TRBJ2-3,-,TGCGCCAGCAGCTACGGGCAGGGAGGATCTAGCACAGATACGCAGTATTTT,CASSYGQGGSSTDTQYF
-,TRBV5-5,TRBJ2-1,-,TGTGCCAGCAGCTTGTTTCCCATGACTGCAAACAATGAGCAGTTCTTC,CASSLFPMTANNEQFF
-,TRBV20-1,TRBJ2-2,-,TGCAGTGCTAGAGCGGAGGGCCGTTCCACCGGGGAGCTGTTTTTT,CSARAEGRSTGELFF
medium-sized,TRBV7-2,TRBJ2-1,-,TGTGCCAGCAGCTTAGTTGTTTACAATGAGCAGTTCTTC,CASSLVVYNEQFF
medium-sized,TRBV2,TRBJ2-1,-,TGTGCCAGCAGTGGAGACAGATACAATGAGCAGTTCTTC,CASSGDRYNEQFF
medium-sized,TRBV7-8,TRBJ1-5,-,TGTGCCAGCAGCTTAGAGGCAGGGTGGAATCAGCCCCAGCATTTT,CASSLEAGWNQPQHF
medium-sized,TRBV2,TRBJ1-1,-,TGTGCCAGCAGTGAATTCCGGGGGGCGCACACTGAAGCTTTCTTT,CASSEFRGAHTEAFF
medium-sized,TRBV6-5,TRBJ2-6,TRBD2,TGTGCCAGCAGTTACCGATGGGGGGGCTCTGGGGCCAACGTCCTGACTTTC,CASSYRWGGSGANVLTF
medium-sized,TRBV6-1,TRBJ2-1,TRBD2,TGTGCCAGCAGTTCCAATCAGCGCGGGAGCTCCTACAATGAGCAGTTCTTC,CASSSNQRGSSYNEQFF
-,TRBV14,TRBJ1-2,-,TGTGCCAGCAGCCTATCCGGGGGACGAGGATACGGCTACACCTTC,CASSLSGGRGYGYTF
medium-sized,TRBV2,TRBJ1-1,-,TGTGCCAGCAGCGCAAATCAGGGAGGGACTGAAGCTTTCTTT,CASSANQGGTEAFF
-,TRBV5-6,TRBJ1-5,-,TGTGCCAGCAGCTTGGAGGCCAATCAGCCCCAGCATTTT,CASSLEANQPQHF
few,TRBV6-1,TRBJ1-1,TRBD1,TGTGCCAGCAGCCGACAGGGGCGCGCGGTAGGGAACACTGAAGCTTTCTTT,CASSRQGRAVGNTEAFF
-,TRBV5-5,TRBJ2-1,-,TGTGCCAGTCAGGAGGGGATAGGCCACAATGAGCAGTTCTTC,CASQEGIGHNEQFF
few,TRBV7-8,TRBJ2-7,-,TGTGCCAGCAGCTCCGACTCATCCGAGCAGTACTTC,CASSSDSSEQYF
medium-sized,TRBV12-3/TRBV12-4,TRBJ1-2,-,-,CASSLYFGGQSADGYTF
-,TRBV28,TRBJ2-3,TRBD1,TGTGCCAACTCGAGCCCAGGGGGCAGGACAGATACGCAGTATTTT,CANSSPGGRTDTQYF